A single sample is the source of the 19 T cell receptor beta chains below, sequenced in a study of post-analysis software for immune sequencing data. The authors incorporated unique molecular identifiers into the TCR beta cDNA libraries. A single record per CDR3 protein comes from TCRdb applying MiXCR to the PCR reads. The table has hundreds of thousands of distinct CDR3 sequences, more than 30% seen once. These receptors have no known antigen. Study-wide findings and caveats: About 5 TRBV segments occurring more often in patients than controls included TRBV5-6, TRBV5-1 and TRBV20-1.

The sequenced sample was blood. These receptors were collected from a girl aged 2-10 years with multiple sclerosis.

This clonotype has more than one count but fewer than ten. The V and J genes are TRBV28 and TRBJ1-5; possibly TRBD1 for D (5 bases). The germline V gene encodes CDR1 MDHEN and CDR2 SYDVKM. V was clipped by 1 base and J by 4 bases, with 17 bases between them. The CDR3 sequence is 17 residues long. The CDR3 spells CASSLSYARQTNQPQHF. CDR3 nucleotide sequence: TGTGCCAGCAGTTTATCCTATGCCCGACAGACGAATCAGCCCCAGCATTTT.

The gene calls are TRBV28 and TRBJ2-1; 8 bases align to TRBD2. Germline CDR1 is MDHEN and CDR2 is SYDVKM. CDR3 length: 19 amino acids. V shed 3 bases, J shed 4 bases, and the junction held 17 bases outside the gene matches. In nucleotides, the CDR3 is TGTGCCAGCAGTTTCTACTCCCGGGTGGGAAGCGGGAGATACAATGAGCAGTTCTTC. Protein product: CASSFYSRVGSGRYNEQFF.

The chain is built from TRBV12-3 or TRBV12-4 and TRBJ1-5; 8 bases fit TRBD1. The V gene end was trimmed by 7 bases and the J gene end by 7 bases; junction bases not matched to a gene: 6. CDR3 length equals 13 residues. The CDR3 here is CASTAGGYQPQHF. CDR3 coding DNA: TGTGCCAGCACCGCAGGGGGCTACCAGCCCCAGCATTTT.

This clonotype was observed a handful of times. The V gene is TRBV21-1, the J gene TRBJ2-1. TRBV21-1 is reported as a pseudogene. The CDR3 runs 11 residues. Here the CDR3 DNA reads TGTGCCAGCGGGATTTACAATGAGCAGTTCTTC. This sequence encodes CASGIYNEQFF.

This sequence joins TRBV20-1 and TRBJ2-5; 14 bases line up with TRBD2. The CDR3 spans 15 residues. Germline CDR1 DFQATT, CDR2 SNEGSKA (reference sequence). The ends lost 3 bases at V and 5 bases at J; junction bases unmatched: 5. CDR3: CSARLTSGGAETQYF. CDR3 bases: TGCAGTGCTAGGCTGACTAGCGGGGGGGCGGAGACCCAGTACTTC.

This clonotype was counted only a few times. V is TRBV6-5 and J is TRBJ2-7; 10 nucleotides agree with TRBD1. The ends lost 8 bases at V and 0 bases at J; junction bases unmatched: 4. Germline V lookup: CDR1 MNHEY, CDR2 SVGAGI. The CDR3 covers 14 residues. CDR3 loop: CASHRTGGSYEQYF. CDR3 bases: TGTGCCAGCCACCGGACAGGGGGCTCCTACGAGCAGTACTTC.

This clonotype was seen a few times. The rearrangement links TRBV10-3 to TRBJ1-1; 7 nucleotides agree with TRBD1. V dropped 6 bases and J dropped 5; count of bases not matched to a gene: 9. This CDR3 comprises 14 residues. The germline CDR1 and CDR2 sequences are ENHRY and SYGVKD. CDR3 residues: CAIRRDREYTEAFF. As DNA, the CDR3 is TGTGCCATCAGGAGAGACAGGGAGTATACTGAAGCTTTCTTT.

This clonotype was recorded a few times. The CDR3 loop is CASSPDSTDTQYF. The CDR3 DNA follows: TGTGCCAGCAGTCCGGACAGCACAGATACGCAGTATTTT. The rearrangement joins TRBV28 to TRBJ2-3; no firm D call. From germline, CDR1 is MDHEN and CDR2 SYDVKM. Trimming took 5 bases from V and 0 from J, leaving 6 bases between them. CDR3 length: 13 amino acids.

This clonotype was counted only a few times. The chain has TRBV4-3 and TRBJ2-1; 8 nucleotides line up with TRBD1. Germline-derived CDR1 and CDR2 are LGHNA and YSLEER. V was clipped by 3 bases and J by 4 bases; unmatched bases: 5. The CDR3 spans 15 residues. CDR3 nucleotides: TGCGCCAGCAGCCACCCCGGGACAGGATACAATGAGCAGTTCTTC. It specifies CASSHPGTGYNEQFF.

The chain joins TRBV4-1 to TRBJ2-1, with D maybe TRBD1 (7 bases). This CDR3 spans 15 amino acids. Trimming removed 1 base from V and 6 bases from J, with 13 bases in between. The germline gives CDR1 MGHRA, CDR2 YSYEKL. The CDR3 here is CASSQVTQGGNEQFF. The CDR3 DNA follows: TGCGCCAGCAGCCAAGTCACCCAGGGGGGCAATGAGCAGTTCTTC.

V is TRBV7-2 and J is TRBJ2-7; 8 bases are a match to TRBD1. There are 14 residues in the CDR3. V gave up 7 bases and J gave up 6 bases; unmatched junction bases: 11. Germline V gives CDR1 SGHTA, CDR2 FQGNSA. CDR3 coding DNA: TGTGCCAGCACCTTGACAGGGGATGGGGGCGAGCAGTACTTC. Its protein product is CASTLTGDGGEQYF.

V gene TRBV27 combines with J gene TRBJ2-6; 8 nucleotides match TRBD1. CDR1 is MNHEY, CDR2 SMNVEV, per germline (reference sequence). CDR3 size: 15 residues. V shed 4 bases and J 6 bases; nucleotides not matched to a gene: 5. For the CDR3, the DNA is TGTGCCAGCAGTTCTGGACAGGGAAAGGCCAACGTCCTGACTTTC. It is translated as CASSSGQGKANVLTF.

This chain uses TRBV28 with TRBJ2-3; 9 bases fit TRBD2. Germline V gene sequence: CDR1 MDHEN, CDR2 SYDVKM. Unmatched junction bases numbered 10, after V lost 10 bases and J lost 2 bases. The CDR3 sequence is 15 residues long. The CDR3 reads CATSASGDLTDTQYF. DNA of the CDR3: TGTGCCACCTCGGCTAGCGGGGACCTCACAGATACGCAGTATTTT.

The chain recombines TRBV29-1 with TRBJ1-1, with 10 bases lining up with TRBD1. With V trimmed by 7 bases and J by 4 bases, 30 bases remained unmatched. Germline-derived CDR1 and CDR2 are SQVTM and ANQGSEA. The CDR3 has 21 amino acids. In DNA form, the CDR3 reads TGCAGCGGGCGCGGTCTTACTCGGGCCGGGACAGGGGTGCTGAGCTCCACTGAAGCTTTCTTT. Protein sequence: CSGRGLTRAGTGVLSSTEAFF. Full variable domain (rest looked up from reference TRBV29-1 and TRBJ1-1): SAVISQKPSRDICQRGTSLTIQCQVDSQVTMMFWYRQQPGQSLTLIATANQGSEATYESGFVIDKFPISRPNLTFSTLTVSNMSPEDSSIYLCSGRGLTRAGTGVLSSTEAFFGQGTRLTVV.

The chain is built from TRBV7-9 and TRBJ1-2; D perhaps matches TRBD1 (5 bases). Germline V gives CDR1 SEHNR, CDR2 FQNEAQ (reference sequence). CDR3 size: 13 residues. V lost 3 bases and J lost 5, with 10 bases in between. The CDR3 DNA sequence: TGTGCCAGCAGCTTTAGACAGACTTATGGCTACACCTTC. Translation: CASSFRQTYGYTF.

V gene TRBV7-8 combines with J gene TRBJ2-2; D not certain. Trimming took 1 base from V and 5 from J, leaving 8 bases between them. Germline CDR1 SGHVS, CDR2 FQNEAQ. The CDR3 extends over 14 amino acids. Written as DNA, the CDR3 is TGTGCCAGCAGCTTAGTAGTCCGGACCGGGGAGCTGTTTTTT. Its translation is CASSLVVRTGELFF.

The chain joins TRBV4-3 to TRBJ2-3; D may correspond to TRBD1 or TRBD2 (5 bases each). The ends were cut back, 3 bases at V and 2 bases at J, with 12 bases in the middle. The CDR3 runs 15 residues. Germline V gives CDR1 LGHNA, CDR2 YSLEER. Written as DNA, the CDR3 is TGCGCCAGCAGCCACCGGGGCCTCTACACAGATACGCAGTATTTT. Protein product: CASSHRGLYTDTQYF.

V is TRBV7-9 and J is TRBJ2-1; 9 positions agree with TRBD1. Unmatched junction bases numbered 5, after V lost 5 bases and J lost 6 bases. The V gene's germline CDR1 is SEHNR and CDR2 FQNEAQ (reference sequence). This CDR3 has 14 amino acids. CDR3 nucleotides: TGTGCCAGCAGCCAGGGACAGGGTGTCAATGAGCAGTTCTTC. This gives the protein CASSQGQGVNEQFF.

The chain has TRBV9 and TRBJ2-5; D not resolved. Germline CDR1 SGDLS, CDR2 YYNGEE. Trimming shortened V by 0 bases and J by 2 bases, and 11 bases separated the two germline ends. This CDR3 contains 15 residues. The CDR3 nucleotides read TGTGCCAGCAGCGTAGCTAACAGTGCACAAGAGACCCAGTACTTC. This translates into CASSVANSAQETQYF.